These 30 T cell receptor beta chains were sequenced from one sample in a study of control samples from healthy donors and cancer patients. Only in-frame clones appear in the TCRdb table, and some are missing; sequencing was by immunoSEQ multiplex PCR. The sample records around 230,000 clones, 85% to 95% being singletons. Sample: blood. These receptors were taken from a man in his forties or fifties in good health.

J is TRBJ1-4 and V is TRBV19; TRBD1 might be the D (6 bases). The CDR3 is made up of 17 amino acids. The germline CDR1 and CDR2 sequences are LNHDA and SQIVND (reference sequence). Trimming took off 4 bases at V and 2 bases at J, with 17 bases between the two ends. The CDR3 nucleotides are TGTGCCAGTAGTAATGGCTGGGGGCCGGGGACTAATGAAAAACTGTTTTTT. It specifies CASSNGWGPGTNEKLFF.

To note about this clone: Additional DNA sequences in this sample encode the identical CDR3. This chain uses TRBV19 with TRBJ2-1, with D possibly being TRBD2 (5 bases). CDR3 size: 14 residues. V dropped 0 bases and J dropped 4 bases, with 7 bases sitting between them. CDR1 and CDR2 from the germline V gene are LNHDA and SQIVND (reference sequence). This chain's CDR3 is CASSIEGSYNEQFF. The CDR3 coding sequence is TGTGCCAGTAGTATAGAGGGGAGTTACAATGAGCAGTTCTTC.

The CDR3 loop reads CASSQDHSYLAATDTQYF. CDR3 nucleotides: TGCGCCAGCAGCCAAGATCATTCCTATCTAGCGGCCACAGATACGCAGTATTTT. The rearrangement uses TRBV4-1 and TRBJ2-3; 7 bases are a match to TRBD2. The CDR3 runs to 18 residues. After removal of 0 bases from V and 2 bases from J, the junction contained 11 bases not matched to a gene. The germline V gene has CDR1 MGHRA and CDR2 YSYEKL.

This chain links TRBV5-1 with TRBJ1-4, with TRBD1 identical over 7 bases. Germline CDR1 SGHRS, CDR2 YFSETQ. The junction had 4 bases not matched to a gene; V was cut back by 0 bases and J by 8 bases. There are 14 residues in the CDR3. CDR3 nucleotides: TGCGCCAGCAGCTTGGGACAGGGTAGCGAAAAACTGTTTTTT. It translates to CASSLGQGSEKLFF.

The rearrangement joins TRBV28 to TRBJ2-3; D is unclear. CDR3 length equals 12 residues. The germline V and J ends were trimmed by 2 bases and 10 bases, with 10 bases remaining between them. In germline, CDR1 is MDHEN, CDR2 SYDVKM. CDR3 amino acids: CASSLGEGPQYF. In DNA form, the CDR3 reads TGTGCCAGCAGTTTAGGGGAAGGTCCGCAGTATTTT.

In DNA form, the CDR3 reads TGCGCCAGCAGCTTAAGACTAGCGGGGGAGTCCTACAATGAGCAGTTCTTC. Translated, it gives CASSLRLAGESYNEQFF. The chain joins TRBV5-1 to TRBJ2-1, with 12 bases lining up with TRBD2. V lost 2 bases to trimming and J lost 1 base; unmatched junction nucleotides: 4. The V gene's germline CDR1 is SGHRS and CDR2 YFSETQ. The CDR3 length is 17 residues. Complete variable domain (other parts from reference TRBV5-1 and TRBJ2-1): KAGVTQTPRYLIKTRGQQVTLSCSPISGHRSVSWYQQTPGQGLQFLFEYFSETQRNKGNFPGRFSGRQFSNSRSEMNVSTLELGDSALYLCASSLRLAGESYNEQFFGPGTRLTVL.

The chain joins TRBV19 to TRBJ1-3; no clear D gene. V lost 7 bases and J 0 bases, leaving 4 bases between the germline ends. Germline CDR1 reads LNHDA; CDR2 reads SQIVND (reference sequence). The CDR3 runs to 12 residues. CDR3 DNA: TGTGCCAGTACTTACTCTGGAAACACCATATATTTT. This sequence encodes CASTYSGNTIYF.

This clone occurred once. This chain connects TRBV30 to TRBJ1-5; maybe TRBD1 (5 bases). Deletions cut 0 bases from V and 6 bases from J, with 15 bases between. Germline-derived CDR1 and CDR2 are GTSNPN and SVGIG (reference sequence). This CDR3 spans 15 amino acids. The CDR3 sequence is CAWSVLRGSGQPQHF. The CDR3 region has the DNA TGTGCCTGGAGTGTATTAAGGGGATCGGGTCAGCCCCAGCATTTT.

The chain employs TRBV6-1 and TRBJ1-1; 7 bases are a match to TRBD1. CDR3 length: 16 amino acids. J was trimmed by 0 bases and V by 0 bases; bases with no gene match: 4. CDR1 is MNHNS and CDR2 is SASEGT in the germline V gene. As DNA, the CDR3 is TGTGCCAGCAGTGAAGCATTTGGGACAGTGAACACTGAAGCTTTCTTT. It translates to CASSEAFGTVNTEAFF.

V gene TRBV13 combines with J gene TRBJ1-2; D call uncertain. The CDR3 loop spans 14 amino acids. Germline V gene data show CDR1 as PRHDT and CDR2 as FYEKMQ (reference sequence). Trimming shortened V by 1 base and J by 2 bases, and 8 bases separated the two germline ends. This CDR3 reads CASSLVSQNYGYTF. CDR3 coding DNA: TGTGCCAGCAGCTTAGTAAGCCAGAACTATGGCTACACCTTC.

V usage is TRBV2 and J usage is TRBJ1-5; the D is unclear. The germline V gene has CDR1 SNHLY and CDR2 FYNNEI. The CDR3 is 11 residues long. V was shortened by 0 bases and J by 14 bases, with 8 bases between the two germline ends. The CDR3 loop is CASSEARSKHF. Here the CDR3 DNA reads TGTGCCAGCAGTGAAGCACGGTCCAAGCATTTT.

The CDR3 DNA follows: TGTGCCAGCTCCCCGGGACCTGGGGACGAGCAGTACTTC. Its translation is CASSPGPGDEQYF. The V call is TRBV18, the J call TRBJ2-7, with D possibly called TRBD1 or TRBD2 (5 bases each). Germline CDR1 KGHSH, CDR2 LQKENI. The CDR3 consists of 13 residues. V dropped 6 bases and J dropped 5 bases, with 14 bases sitting between them. The whole variable domain, remainder taken from reference TRBV18 and TRBJ2-7, is NAGVMQNPRHLVRRRGQEARLRCSPMKGHSHVYWYRQLPEEGLKFMVYLQKENIIDESGMPKERFSAEFPKEGPSILRIQQVVRGDSAAYFCASSPGPGDEQYFGPGTRLTVT.

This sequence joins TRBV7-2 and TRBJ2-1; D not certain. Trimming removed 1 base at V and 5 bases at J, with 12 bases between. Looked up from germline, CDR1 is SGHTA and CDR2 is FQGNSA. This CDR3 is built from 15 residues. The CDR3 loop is CASSLGRVAHNEQFF. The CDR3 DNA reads TGTGCCAGCAGCTTAGGCCGGGTAGCCCACAATGAGCAGTTCTTC.

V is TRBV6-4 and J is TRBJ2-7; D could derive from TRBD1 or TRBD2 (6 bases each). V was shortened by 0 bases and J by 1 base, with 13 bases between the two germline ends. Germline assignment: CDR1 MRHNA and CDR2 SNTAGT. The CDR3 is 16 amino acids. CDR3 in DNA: TGTGCCAGCAGTGACTCGATACGGGGGCGATCCTACGAGCAGTACGTC. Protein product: CASSDSIRGRSYEQYV.

The CDR3 region is CASTPQGRTGELFF. DNA of the CDR3: TGTGCCAGCACTCCACAGGGGAGAACCGGGGAGCTGTTTTTT. The chain uses TRBV28 and TRBJ2-2; the match to TRBD1 covers 7 bases. CDR1 MDHEN and CDR2 SYDVKM come from the germline V gene. Germline trimming cut 7 bases from V and 5 bases from J; bases unmatched to any gene: 7. This CDR3 is 14 amino acids long.

In DNA, the CDR3 is TGTGCCAGCTCAGGATCCTCTGAGCAGCCCCAGCATTTT. Its protein is CASSGSSEQPQHF. V gene TRBV18 combines with J gene TRBJ1-5; no clear D gene. Per the germline V gene, CDR1 is KGHSH and CDR2 is LQKENI. CDR3 length equals 13 residues. V dropped 5 bases and J dropped 7 bases, with 12 bases sitting between them.

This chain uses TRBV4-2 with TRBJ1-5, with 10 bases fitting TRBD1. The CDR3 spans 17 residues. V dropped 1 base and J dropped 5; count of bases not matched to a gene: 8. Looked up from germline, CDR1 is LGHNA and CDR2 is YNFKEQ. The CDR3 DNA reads TGTGCCAGCAGCCAAGGCGACTTGGGACAGGGGTATCAGCCCCAGCATTTT. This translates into CASSQGDLGQGYQPQHF.

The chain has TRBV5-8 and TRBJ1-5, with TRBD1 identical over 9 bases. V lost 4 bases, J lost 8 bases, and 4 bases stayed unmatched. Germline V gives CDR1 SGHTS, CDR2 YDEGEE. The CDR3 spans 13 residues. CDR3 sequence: CASSLGQGEPQHF. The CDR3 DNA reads TGTGCCAGCAGCCTGGGACAGGGAGAGCCCCAGCATTTT.

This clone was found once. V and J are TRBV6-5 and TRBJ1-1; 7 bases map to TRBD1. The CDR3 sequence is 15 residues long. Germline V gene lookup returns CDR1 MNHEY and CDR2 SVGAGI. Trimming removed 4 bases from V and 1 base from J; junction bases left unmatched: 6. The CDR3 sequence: CASSSPGTENTEAFF. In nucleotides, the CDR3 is TGTGCCAGCAGTTCCCCCGGGACAGAGAACACTGAAGCTTTCTTT.

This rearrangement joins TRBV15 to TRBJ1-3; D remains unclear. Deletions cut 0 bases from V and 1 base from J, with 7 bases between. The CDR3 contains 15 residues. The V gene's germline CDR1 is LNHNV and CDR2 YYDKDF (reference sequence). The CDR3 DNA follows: TGTGCCACCAGCAGAGATCGGTTATCTGGAAACACCATATATTTT. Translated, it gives CATSRDRLSGNTIYF.

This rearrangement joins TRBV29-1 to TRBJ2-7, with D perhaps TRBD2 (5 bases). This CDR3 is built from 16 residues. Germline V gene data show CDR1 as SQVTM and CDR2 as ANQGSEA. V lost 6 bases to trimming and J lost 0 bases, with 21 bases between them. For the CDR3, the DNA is TGCAGCGTCATATGGCAGGAGGCACGAAGCTCCTACGAGCAGTACTTC. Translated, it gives CSVIWQEARSSYEQYF.

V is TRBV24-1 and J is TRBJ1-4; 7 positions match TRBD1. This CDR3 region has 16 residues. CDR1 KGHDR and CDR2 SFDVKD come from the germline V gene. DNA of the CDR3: TGTGTCATTGCCCGGGACAGAGAATTACCAAATGAAAAACTGTTTTTT. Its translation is CVIARDRELPNEKLFF.

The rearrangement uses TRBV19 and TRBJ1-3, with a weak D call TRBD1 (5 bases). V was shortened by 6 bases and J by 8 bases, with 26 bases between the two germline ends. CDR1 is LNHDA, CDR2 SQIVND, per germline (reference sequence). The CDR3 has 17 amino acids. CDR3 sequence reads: CASRSYRGSSSGDTIYF. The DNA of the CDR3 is TGTGCCAGTAGGTCATATCGGGGCTCATCCTCCGGAGACACCATATATTTT. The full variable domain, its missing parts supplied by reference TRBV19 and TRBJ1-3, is DGGITQSPKYLFRKEGQNVTLSCEQNLNHDAMYWYRQDPGQGLRLIYYSQIVNDFQKGDIAEGYSVSREKKESFPLTVTSAQKNPTAFYLCASRSYRGSSSGDTIYFGEGSWLTVV.

This CDR3 is CASSLYYRDSGNTIYF. The CDR3 bases are TGTGCCAGCAGCCTTTACTACAGGGACTCTGGAAACACCATATATTTT. V is TRBV3-1 (or the pseudogene TRBV3-2) and J is TRBJ1-3, with D possibly being TRBD1 (6 bases). The length of the CDR3 is 16 residues. CDR1 is LGHDT and CDR2 is YNNKEL in the germline V gene (reference sequence). V was pared by 4 bases and J by 0 bases, with 13 bases between.

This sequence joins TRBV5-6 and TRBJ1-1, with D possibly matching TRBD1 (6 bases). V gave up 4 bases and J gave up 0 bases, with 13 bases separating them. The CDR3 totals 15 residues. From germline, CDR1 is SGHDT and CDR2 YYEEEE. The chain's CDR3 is CASSRRGTLNTEAFF. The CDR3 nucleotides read TGTGCCAGCAGCCGAAGGGGGACACTGAACACTGAAGCTTTCTTT. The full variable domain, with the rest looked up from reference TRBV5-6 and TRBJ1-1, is DAGVTQSPTHLIKTRGQQVTLRCSPKSGHDTVSWYQQALGQGPQFIFQYYEEEERQRGNFPDRFSGHQFPNYSSELNVNALLLGDSALYLCASSRRGTLNTEAFFGQGTRLTVV.

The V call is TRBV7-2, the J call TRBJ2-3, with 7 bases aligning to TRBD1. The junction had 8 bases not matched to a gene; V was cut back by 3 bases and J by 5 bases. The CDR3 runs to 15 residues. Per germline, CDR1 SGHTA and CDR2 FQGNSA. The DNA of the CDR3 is TGTGCCAGCAGCTTTCCGACAGGGTCTAGAGATACGCAGTATTTT. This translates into CASSFPTGSRDTQYF.

The CDR3 sequence: CASSFGSLGEQYV. The CDR3, as DNA: TGTGCCAGCAGTTTCGGGTCGCTGGGCGAGCAGTACGTC. The chain employs TRBV28 and TRBJ2-7; D unresolved. The V end lost 3 bases, the J end lost 6 bases, and 12 bases lay between the germline ends. CDR3 length equals 13 residues. Germline CDR1 reads MDHEN; CDR2 reads SYDVKM.

The CDR3 loop reads CASDRGHTEAFF. The CDR3 DNA reads as TGTGCCAGCGATAGAGGGCACACTGAAGCTTTCTTT. The chain has TRBV7-2 and TRBJ1-1; no definite D call. Germline-derived CDR1 and CDR2 are SGHTA and FQGNSA. The CDR3 is 12 residues long. Deletions cut 8 bases from V and 3 bases from J, with 10 bases between.

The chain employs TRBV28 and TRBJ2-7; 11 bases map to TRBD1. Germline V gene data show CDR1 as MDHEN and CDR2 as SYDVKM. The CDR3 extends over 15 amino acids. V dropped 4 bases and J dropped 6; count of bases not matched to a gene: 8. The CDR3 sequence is CASSSPGTGGFEQYF. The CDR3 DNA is TGTGCCAGCAGTTCTCCCGGGACAGGGGGGTTCGAGCAGTACTTC.

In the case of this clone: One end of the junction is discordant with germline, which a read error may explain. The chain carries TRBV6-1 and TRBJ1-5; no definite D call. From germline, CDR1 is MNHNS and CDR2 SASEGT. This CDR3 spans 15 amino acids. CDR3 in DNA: TGTGCCAGCACTGAACCCCCGGGTGGCAATCAGCCCCAGCATTTT. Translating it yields CASTEPPGGNQPQHF.